This T cell receptor beta chain was captured in a study of T cell responses to AZD1222 COVID-19 vaccine. Study information: Second-dose intervals of approximately 4 or approximately 12 weeks were pooled. Findings of the study overall: Only 5 to 7 AZD1222 recipients tested seropositive at baseline. Dominant at 160-218 and 743-854, vaccine-associated CD4 TCRs also spanned spike. Reportedly, nearly half of unique spike TCRs recognized epitopes outside B.1.351/B.1.1.7 mutations.

For this clone: Its antigen is not identified.

Using immunoSEQ multiplex PCR, the repertoire was profiled, and TCRdb retains in-frame clones only, with some absent. This table holds about 57,000 clones, approximately 83% found once. The ends were cut back, 5 bases at V and 6 bases at J, with 19 bases in the middle. CDR1 is SGHVS, CDR2 FQNEAQ, per germline. The CDR3 consists of 15 residues. The receptor comes from an adult in good health. Specimen: peripheral blood, collected on day 0 of AZD1222 vaccination. This chain uses TRBV7-8 with TRBJ1-2; D uncertain. The CDR3 sequence: CASSPGDRARDGYTF. In DNA form, the CDR3 reads TGTGCCAGCAGCCCCGGAGATAGAGCAAGGGATGGCTACACCTTC.